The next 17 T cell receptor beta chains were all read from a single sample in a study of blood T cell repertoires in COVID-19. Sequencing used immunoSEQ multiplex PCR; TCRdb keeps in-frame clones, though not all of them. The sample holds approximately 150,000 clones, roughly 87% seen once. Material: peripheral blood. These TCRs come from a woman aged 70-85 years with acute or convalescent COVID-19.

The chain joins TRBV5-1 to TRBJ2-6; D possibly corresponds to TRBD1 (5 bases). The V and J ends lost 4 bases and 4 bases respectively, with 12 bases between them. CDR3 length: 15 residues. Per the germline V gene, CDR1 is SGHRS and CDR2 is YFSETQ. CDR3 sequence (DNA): TGCGCCAGCAGCCTTACAGGCCCCGGGGCCAACGTCCTGACTTTC. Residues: CASSLTGPGANVLTF. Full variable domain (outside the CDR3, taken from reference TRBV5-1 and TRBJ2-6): KAGVTQTPRYLIKTRGQQVTLSCSPISGHRSVSWYQQTPGQGLQFLFEYFSETQRNKGNFPGRFSGRQFSNSRSEMNVSTLELGDSALYLCASSLTGPGANVLTFGAGSRLTVL.

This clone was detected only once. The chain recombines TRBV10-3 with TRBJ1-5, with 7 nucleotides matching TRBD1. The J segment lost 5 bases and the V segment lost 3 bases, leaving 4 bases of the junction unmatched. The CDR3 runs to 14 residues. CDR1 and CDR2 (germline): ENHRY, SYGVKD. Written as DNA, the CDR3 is TGTGCCATCAGTGAACAGGGGAATTATCAGCCCCAGCATTTT. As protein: CAISEQGNYQPQHF.

DNA of the CDR3: TGCGCCAGCAGTTCCGCGGGGCCTAAAAATTCACCCCTCCACTTT. Translated: CASSSAGPKNSPLHF. The gene calls are TRBV5-1 and TRBJ1-6; perhaps TRBD1 as D (5 bases). The ends were cut back, 5 bases at V and 7 bases at J, with 16 bases in the middle. Per germline, CDR1 SGHRS and CDR2 YFSETQ. The CDR3 runs 15 residues.

The CDR3 region has the DNA TGTGCCACCAGTGATTACGGGACTACTTACACAGATACGCAGTATTTT. The encoded protein is CATSDYGTTYTDTQYF. V and J are TRBV24-1 and TRBJ2-3; the match to TRBD2 covers 7 bases. The junction had 6 bases not matched to a gene; V was cut back by 2 bases and J by 2 bases. CDR3 length: 16 amino acids. Germline loops: CDR1 KGHDR, CDR2 SFDVKD.

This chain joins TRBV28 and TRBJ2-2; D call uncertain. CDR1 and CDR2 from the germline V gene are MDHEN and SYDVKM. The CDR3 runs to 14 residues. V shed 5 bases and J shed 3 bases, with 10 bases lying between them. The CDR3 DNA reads TGTGCCAGCAGTATTCAGGTTGACACCGGGGAGCTGTTTTTT. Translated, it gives CASSIQVDTGELFF. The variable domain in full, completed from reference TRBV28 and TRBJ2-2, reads DVKVTQSSRYLVKRTGEKVFLECVQDMDHENMFWYRQDPGLGLRLIYFSYDVKMKEKGDIPEGYSVSREKKERFSLILESASTNQTSMYLCASSIQVDTGELFFGEGSRLTVL.

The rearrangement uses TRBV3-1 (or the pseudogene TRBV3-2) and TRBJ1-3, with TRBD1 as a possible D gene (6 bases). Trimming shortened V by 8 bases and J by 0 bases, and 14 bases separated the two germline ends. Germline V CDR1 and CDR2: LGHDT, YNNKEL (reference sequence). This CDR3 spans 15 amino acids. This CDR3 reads CASSTWTVSGNTIYF. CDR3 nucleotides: TGTGCCAGCTCCACTTGGACAGTCTCTGGAAACACCATATATTTT.

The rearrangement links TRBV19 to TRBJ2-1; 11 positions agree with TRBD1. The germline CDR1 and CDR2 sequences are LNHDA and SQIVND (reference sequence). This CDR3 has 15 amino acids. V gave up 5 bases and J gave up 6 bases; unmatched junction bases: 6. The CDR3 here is CASSVGTGGINEQFF. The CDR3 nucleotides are TGTGCCAGTAGTGTCGGGACAGGGGGTATCAATGAGCAGTTCTTC.

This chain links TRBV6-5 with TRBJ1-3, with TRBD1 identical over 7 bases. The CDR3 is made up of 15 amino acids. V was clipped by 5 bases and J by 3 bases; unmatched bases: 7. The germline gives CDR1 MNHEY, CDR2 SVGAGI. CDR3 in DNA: TGTGCCAGCAGTCCCTACAGGGGTCTTGGAAACACCATATATTTT. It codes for CASSPYRGLGNTIYF.

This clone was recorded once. The CDR3 bases are TGTGCCACCAGCATCGGTACAGGGCCCTACGAGCAGTACTTC. As protein: CATSIGTGPYEQYF. The chain combines TRBV15 with TRBJ2-7; a possible D gene is TRBD1 (6 bases). This CDR3 is built from 14 residues. CDR1 is LNHNV, CDR2 YYDKDF, per germline (reference sequence). The ends were cut back, 4 bases at V and 2 bases at J, with 12 bases in the middle.

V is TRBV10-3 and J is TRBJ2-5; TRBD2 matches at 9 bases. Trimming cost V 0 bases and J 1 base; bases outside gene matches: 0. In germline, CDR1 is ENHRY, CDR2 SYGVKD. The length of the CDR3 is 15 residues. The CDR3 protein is CAISESTSGQETQYF. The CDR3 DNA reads TGTGCCATCAGTGAGTCGACTAGCGGCCAAGAGACCCAGTACTTC.

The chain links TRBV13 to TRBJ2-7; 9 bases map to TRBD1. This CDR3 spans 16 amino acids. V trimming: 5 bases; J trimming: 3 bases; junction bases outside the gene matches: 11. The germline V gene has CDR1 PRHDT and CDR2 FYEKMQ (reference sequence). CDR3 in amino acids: CASSPGTGYTIYEQYF. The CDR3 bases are TGTGCCAGCAGCCCGGGGACAGGGTATACGATCTACGAGCAGTACTTC.

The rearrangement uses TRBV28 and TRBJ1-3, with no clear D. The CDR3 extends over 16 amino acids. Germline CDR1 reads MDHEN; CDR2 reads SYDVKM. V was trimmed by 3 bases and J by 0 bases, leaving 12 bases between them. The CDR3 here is CASSLAGGASGNTIYF. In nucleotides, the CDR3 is TGTGCCAGCAGTTTGGCGGGCGGTGCCTCTGGAAACACCATATATTTT.

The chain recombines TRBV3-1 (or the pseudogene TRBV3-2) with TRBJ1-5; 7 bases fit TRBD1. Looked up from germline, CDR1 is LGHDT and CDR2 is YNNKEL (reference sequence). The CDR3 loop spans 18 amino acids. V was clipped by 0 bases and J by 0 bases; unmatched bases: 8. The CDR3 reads CASSQDLQGLDSNQPQHF. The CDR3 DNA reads TGTGCCAGCAGCCAAGACCTACAGGGGCTTGATAGCAATCAGCCCCAGCATTTT.

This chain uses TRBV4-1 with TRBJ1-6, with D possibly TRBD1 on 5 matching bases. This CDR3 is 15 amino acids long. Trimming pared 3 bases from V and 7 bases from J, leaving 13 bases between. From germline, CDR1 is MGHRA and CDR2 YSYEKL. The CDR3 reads CASSHDSQGNSPLHF. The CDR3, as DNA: TGCGCCAGCAGCCACGATTCGCAGGGCAATTCACCCCTCCACTTT.

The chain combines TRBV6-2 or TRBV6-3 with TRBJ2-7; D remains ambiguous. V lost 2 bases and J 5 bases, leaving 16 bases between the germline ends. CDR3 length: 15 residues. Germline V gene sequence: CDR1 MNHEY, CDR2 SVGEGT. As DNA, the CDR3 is TGTGCCAGCAGTTACGCAGGTTCCCTCAAAGACGAGCAGTACTTC. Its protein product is CASSYAGSLKDEQYF.

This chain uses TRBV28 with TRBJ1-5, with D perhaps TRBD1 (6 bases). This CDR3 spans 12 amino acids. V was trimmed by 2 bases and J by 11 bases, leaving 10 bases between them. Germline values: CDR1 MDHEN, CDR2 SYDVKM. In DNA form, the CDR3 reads TGTGCCAGCAGTTTACCCGACAGGTCCCAGCATTTT. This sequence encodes CASSLPDRSQHF.

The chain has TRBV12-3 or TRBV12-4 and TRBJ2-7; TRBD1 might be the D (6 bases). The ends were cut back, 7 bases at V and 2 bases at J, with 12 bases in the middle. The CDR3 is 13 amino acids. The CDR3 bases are TGTGCCAGCAAGCGGACAGCGACCTACGAGCAGTACTTC. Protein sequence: CASKRTATYEQYF.